This TCR beta chain is from a study of T cell changes during pregnancy in multiple sclerosis. Method: immunoSEQ multiplex PCR; TCRdb's copy keeps in-frame clones and lacks some. The sample includes about 55,000 clones, approximately 94% of them seen just once. The TCR was taken from a female donor with multiple sclerosis, enrolled in a pregnancy study. Here the sequenced sample was CD8+ T cells from peripheral blood mononuclear cells, taken after pregnancy.

Written as DNA, the CDR3 is TGTGCCAGTAGGGTGACAGGGTCTGCTGAAAAACTGTTTTTT. This translates into CASRVTGSAEKLFF. The chain uses TRBV19 and TRBJ1-4, with 7 bases identical to TRBD1. Trimming at V came to 6 bases and at J to 7 bases, leaving 8 bases not matched to a gene. The CDR3 spans 14 residues. Germline values: CDR1 LNHDA, CDR2 SQIVND (reference sequence).